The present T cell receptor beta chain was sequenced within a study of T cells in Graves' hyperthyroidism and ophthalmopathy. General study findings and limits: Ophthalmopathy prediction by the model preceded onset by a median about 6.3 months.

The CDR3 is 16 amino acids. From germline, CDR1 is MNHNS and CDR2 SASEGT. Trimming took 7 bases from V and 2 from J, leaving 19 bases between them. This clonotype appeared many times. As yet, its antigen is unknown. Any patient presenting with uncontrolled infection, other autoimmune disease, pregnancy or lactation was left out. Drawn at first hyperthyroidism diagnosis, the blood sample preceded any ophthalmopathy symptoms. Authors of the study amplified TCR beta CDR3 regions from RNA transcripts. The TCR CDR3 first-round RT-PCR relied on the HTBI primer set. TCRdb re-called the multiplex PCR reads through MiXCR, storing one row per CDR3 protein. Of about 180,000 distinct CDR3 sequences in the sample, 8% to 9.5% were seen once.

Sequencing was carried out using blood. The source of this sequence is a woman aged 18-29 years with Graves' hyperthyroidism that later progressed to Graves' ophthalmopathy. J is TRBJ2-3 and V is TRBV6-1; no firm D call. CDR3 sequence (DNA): TGTGCCAGCACCCTAGGAGTAGGCAAACACACAGATACGCAGTATTTT. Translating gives CASTLGVGKHTDTQYF.